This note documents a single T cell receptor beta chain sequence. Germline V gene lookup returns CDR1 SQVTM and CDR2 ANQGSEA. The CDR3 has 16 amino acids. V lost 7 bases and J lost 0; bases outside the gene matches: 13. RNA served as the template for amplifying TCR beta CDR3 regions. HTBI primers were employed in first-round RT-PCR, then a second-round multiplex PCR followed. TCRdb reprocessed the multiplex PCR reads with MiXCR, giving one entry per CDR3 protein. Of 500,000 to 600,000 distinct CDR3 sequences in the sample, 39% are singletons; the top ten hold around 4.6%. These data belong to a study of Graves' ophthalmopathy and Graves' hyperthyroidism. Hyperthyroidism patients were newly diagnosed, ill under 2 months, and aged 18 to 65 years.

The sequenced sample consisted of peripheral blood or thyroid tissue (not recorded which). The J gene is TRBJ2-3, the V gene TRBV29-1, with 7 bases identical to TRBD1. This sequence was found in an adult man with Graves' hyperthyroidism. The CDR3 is CSAQEGQLYSTDTQYF. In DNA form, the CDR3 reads TGCAGCGCTCAAGAGGGACAGCTCTATAGCACAGATACGCAGTATTTT.